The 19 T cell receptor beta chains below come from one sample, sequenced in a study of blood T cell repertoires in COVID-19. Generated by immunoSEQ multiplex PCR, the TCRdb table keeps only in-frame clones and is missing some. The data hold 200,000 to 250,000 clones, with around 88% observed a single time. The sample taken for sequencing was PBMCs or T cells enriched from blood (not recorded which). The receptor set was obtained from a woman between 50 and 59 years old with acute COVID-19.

CDR3 in DNA: TGTGCCTGGAGAACAGGGAGGGTGAACACTGAAGCTTTCTTT. Residues: CAWRTGRVNTEAFF. The chain has TRBV30 and TRBJ1-1; maybe TRBD1 (6 bases). V was clipped by 3 bases and J by 0 bases, with 11 bases between them. This CDR3 has 14 residues. Per the germline V gene, CDR1 is GTSNPN and CDR2 is SVGIG (reference sequence).

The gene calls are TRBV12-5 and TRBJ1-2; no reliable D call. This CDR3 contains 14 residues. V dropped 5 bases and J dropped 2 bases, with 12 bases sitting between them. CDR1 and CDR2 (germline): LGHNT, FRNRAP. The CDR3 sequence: CASGPRGGNYGYTF. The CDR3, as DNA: TGTGCTAGTGGTCCCCGTGGAGGGAACTATGGCTACACCTTC.

CDR3 sequence reads: CASSLGWRSGNTEAFF. The CDR3 DNA is TGTGCCAGCAGCTTAGGATGGAGGAGTGGGAACACTGAAGCTTTCTTT. The chain carries TRBV7-2 and TRBJ1-1, with D hard to call. Germline V CDR1 and CDR2: SGHTA, FQGNSA. There are 16 residues in the CDR3. V was pared by 1 base and J by 1 base, with 13 bases between. Filled out from reference TRBV7-2 and TRBJ1-1, the complete variable domain reads GAGVSQSPSNKVTEKGKDVELRCDPISGHTALYWYRQSLGQGLEFLIYFQGNSAPDKSGLPSDRFSAERTGGSVSTLTIQRTQQEDSAVYLCASSLGWRSGNTEAFFGQGTRLTVV.

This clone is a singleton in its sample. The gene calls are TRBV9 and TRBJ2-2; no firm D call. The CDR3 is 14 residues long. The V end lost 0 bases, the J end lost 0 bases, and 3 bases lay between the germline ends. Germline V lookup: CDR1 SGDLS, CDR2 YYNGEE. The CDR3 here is CASSVVANTGELFF. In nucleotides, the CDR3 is TGTGCCAGCAGCGTAGTCGCGAACACCGGGGAGCTGTTTTTT.

DNA for the CDR3: TGTGCCAGCAGTTCCTCCGGGAGTCAAAACGAGCAGTACTTC. This translates into CASSSSGSQNEQYF. The chain employs TRBV27 and TRBJ2-7; TRBD2 is a possible D gene (6 bases). This CDR3 has 14 residues. V was pared by 4 bases and J by 5 bases, with 15 bases between. CDR1 and CDR2 (germline): MNHEY, SMNVEV (reference sequence).

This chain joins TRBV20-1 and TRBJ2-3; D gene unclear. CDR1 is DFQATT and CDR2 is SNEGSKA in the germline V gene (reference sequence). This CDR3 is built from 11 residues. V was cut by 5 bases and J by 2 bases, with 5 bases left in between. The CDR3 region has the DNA TGCAGTGCTCTAACCACAGATACGCAGTATTTT. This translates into CSALTTDTQYF.

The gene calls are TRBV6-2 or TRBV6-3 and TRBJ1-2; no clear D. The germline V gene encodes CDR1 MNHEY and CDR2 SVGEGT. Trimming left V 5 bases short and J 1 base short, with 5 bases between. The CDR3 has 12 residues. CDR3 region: CASSLLNYGYTF. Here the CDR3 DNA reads TGTGCCAGCAGTCTCCTTAACTATGGCTACACCTTC.

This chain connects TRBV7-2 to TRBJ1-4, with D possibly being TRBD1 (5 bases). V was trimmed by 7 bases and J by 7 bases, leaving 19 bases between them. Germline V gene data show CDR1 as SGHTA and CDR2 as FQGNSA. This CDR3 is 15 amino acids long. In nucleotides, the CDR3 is TGTGCCAGCACCTCCTGGGGAGGGGCTGGTGAAAAACTGTTTTTT. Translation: CASTSWGGAGEKLFF.

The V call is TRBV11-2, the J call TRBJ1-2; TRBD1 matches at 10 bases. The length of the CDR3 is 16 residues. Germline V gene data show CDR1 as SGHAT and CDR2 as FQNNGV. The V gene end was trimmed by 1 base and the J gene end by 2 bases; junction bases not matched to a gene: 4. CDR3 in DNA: TGTGCCAGCAGCTTAGCGGGGACAGGGGTAAACTATGGCTACACCTTC. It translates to CASSLAGTGVNYGYTF.

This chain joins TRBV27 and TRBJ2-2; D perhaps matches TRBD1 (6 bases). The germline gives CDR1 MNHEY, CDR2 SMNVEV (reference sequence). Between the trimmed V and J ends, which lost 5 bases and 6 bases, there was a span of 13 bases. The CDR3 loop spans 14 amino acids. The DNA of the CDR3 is TGTGCCAGCAGTACAGGGATAGGGGCCGGGGAGCTGTTTTTT. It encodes CASSTGIGAGELFF.

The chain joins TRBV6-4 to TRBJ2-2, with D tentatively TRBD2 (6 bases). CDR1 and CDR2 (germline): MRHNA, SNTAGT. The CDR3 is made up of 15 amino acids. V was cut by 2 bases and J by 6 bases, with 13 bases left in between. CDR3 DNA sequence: TGTGCCAGCAGTGACCCGACTAGATCCGCCGGGGAGCTGTTTTTT. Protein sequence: CASSDPTRSAGELFF.

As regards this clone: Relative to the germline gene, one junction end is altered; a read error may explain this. The CDR3 DNA follows: TGTGCCAGCAGCCGCGGGACTAGCGGGAGCAGAGATACGCAGTATTTT. Residues: CASSRGTSGSRDTQYF. The gene calls are TRBV4-2 and TRBJ2-3; 14 nucleotides align to TRBD2. Germline V gene sequence: CDR1 LGHNA, CDR2 YNFKEQ. The CDR3 is 16 amino acids.

The CDR3 nucleotides read TGTGCCAGCAGTCTACAGGGGGCTGCCACTGAAGCTTTCTTT. It is translated as CASSLQGAATEAFF. This rearrangement joins TRBV2 to TRBJ1-1, with 9 bases matching TRBD1. Germline V gives CDR1 SNHLY, CDR2 FYNNEI. The CDR3 covers 14 residues. V dropped 5 bases and J dropped 4; count of bases not matched to a gene: 5.

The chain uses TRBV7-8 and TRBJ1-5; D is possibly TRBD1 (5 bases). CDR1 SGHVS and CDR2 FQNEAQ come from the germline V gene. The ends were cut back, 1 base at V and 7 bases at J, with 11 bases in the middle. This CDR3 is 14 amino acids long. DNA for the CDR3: TGTGCCAGCAGCTTAGAGATAGGGGTGCAGCCCCAGCATTTT. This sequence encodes CASSLEIGVQPQHF. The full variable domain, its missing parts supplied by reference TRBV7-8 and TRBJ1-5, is GAGVSQSPRYKVAKRGQDVALRCDPISGHVSLFWYQQALGQGPEFLTYFQNEAQLDKSGLPSDRFFAERPEGSVSTLKIQRTQQEDSAVYLCASSLEIGVQPQHFGDGTRLSIL.

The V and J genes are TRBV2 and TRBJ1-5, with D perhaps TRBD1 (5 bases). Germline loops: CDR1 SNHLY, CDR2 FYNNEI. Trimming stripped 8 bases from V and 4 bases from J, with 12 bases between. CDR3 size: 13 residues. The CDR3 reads CASAGQANQPQHF. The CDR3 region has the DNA TGTGCCAGCGCAGGGCAGGCGAATCAGCCCCAGCATTTT.

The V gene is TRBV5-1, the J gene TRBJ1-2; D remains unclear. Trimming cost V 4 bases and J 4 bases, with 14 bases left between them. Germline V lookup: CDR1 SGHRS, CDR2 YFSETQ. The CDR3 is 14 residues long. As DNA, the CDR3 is TGCGCCAGCAGCCCATCTGGCATCTCCTATGGCTACACCTTC. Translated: CASSPSGISYGYTF.

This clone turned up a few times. CDR3 residues: CASSSPRQGALVPEAFF. The CDR3 DNA is TGTGCCAGCAGTTCGCCTCGACAGGGGGCGCTGGTCCCTGAAGCTTTCTTT. The genes are TRBV28 and TRBJ1-1, with 10 bases that match TRBD1. V was clipped by 4 bases and J by 6 bases; unmatched bases: 14. The germline CDR1 and CDR2 sequences are MDHEN and SYDVKM. The CDR3 has 17 residues.

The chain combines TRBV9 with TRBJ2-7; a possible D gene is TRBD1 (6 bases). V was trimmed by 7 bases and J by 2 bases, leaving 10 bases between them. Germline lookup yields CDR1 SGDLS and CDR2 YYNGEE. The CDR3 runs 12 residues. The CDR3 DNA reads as TGTGCCAGCGGGACAACCACCTACGAGCAGTACTTC. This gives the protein CASGTTTYEQYF.

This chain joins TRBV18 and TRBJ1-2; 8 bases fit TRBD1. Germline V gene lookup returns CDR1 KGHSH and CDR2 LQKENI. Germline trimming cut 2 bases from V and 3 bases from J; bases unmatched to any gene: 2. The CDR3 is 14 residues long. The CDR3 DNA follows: TGTGCCAGCTCACCAGACAGGGGCTACTATGGCTACACCTTC. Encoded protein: CASSPDRGYYGYTF.